A selection of T cell receptor beta chains follows, all from one sample in a study of blood T cell repertoires in COVID-19. Method: immunoSEQ multiplex PCR; TCRdb's copy keeps in-frame clones and lacks some. The repertoire consists of hundreds of thousands of clones, with around 89% occurring once and the leading ten covering 8% to 10%. The sample taken for sequencing was PBMCs or T cells enriched from blood (not recorded which). The origin of the receptors is a man aged 40-49 years who had recovered from COVID-19. The CDR3 runs from the conserved cysteine through the conserved F or W. A D gene is named only where the DNA matches it firmly. Only part of the rows carry a size: once, few, many, or a class if the clone is expanded.

D gene	V gene	clone size	J gene	CDR3 protein	CDR3 DNA
TRBD1	TRBV28	NA	TRBJ1-4	CAIQTGRGRDEKLFF	TGTGCCATACAGACAGGGCGGGGAAGGGATGAAAAACTGTTTTTT
TRBD1	TRBV7-2	NA	TRBJ2-1	CASSSRDRGINEQFF	TGTGCCAGCAGCTCCCGGGACAGGGGTATTAATGAGCAGTTCTTC
TRBD2	TRBV3-1/TRBV3-2	NA	TRBJ2-3	CASSRGRASDTQYF	TGTGCCAGCAGCCGGGGGAGGGCCTCAGATACGCAGTATTTT
NA	TRBV29-1	once	TRBJ2-5	CSVEDEWGWRETQYF	TGCAGCGTTGAAGATGAATGGGGCTGGCGAGAGACCCAGTACTTC
TRBD2	TRBV9	NA	TRBJ2-2	CASSSRGTSGSPGELFF	TGTGCCAGCAGCTCTAGGGGTACTAGCGGGAGTCCCGGGGAGCTGTTTTTT
NA	TRBV6-6	NA	TRBJ1-5	CASTAHGFGNQPQHF	TGTGCCAGCACCGCACATGGTTTCGGCAATCAGCCCCAGCATTTT
NA	TRBV5-4	NA	TRBJ2-3	CASSLPGPDTQYF	TGTGCCAGCAGCTTGCCGGGTCCAGATACGCAGTATTTT
NA	TRBV30	medium-sized	TRBJ1-2	CAWSVEGLYGYTF	TGTGCCTGGAGTGTGGAGGGCTTATATGGCTACACCTTC
TRBD2	TRBV7-7	NA	TRBJ2-5	CASSQLAGGQETQYF	TGTGCTAGCAGCCAACTAGCGGGGGGCCAAGAGACCCAGTACTTC
NA	TRBV5-1	NA	TRBJ1-1	CASTGSRDGTEAFF	TGCGCCAGCACCGGGAGCAGGGATGGCACTGAAGCTTTCTTT
NA	TRBV7-9	NA	TRBJ2-3	CASSPRTGKDTQYF	TGTGCCAGCAGCCCCAGAACCGGGAAAGATACGCAGTATTTT
TRBD2	TRBV13	NA	TRBJ2-3	CASSSFSGGAADTQYF	TGTGCCAGCAGCTCCTTTAGCGGGGGGGCGGCAGATACGCAGTATTTT
TRBD2	TRBV7-2	NA	TRBJ2-1	CASSLLAGGYNEQFF	TGTGCCAGCAGCTTACTAGCGGGAGGGTACAATGAGCAGTTCTTC
NA	TRBV3-1/TRBV3-2	NA	TRBJ1-1	CASSQAGDGTEAFF	TGTGCCAGCAGCCAAGCAGGGGACGGAACTGAAGCTTTCTTT
NA	TRBV6-5	NA	TRBJ1-4	CASSYGEAGRLFF	TGTGCCAGCAGTTACGGGGAAGCGGGGAGACTGTTTTTT
NA	TRBV10-1	NA	TRBJ2-1	CASSPRWAGEMKGYNEQFF	TGCGCCAGCAGCCCCCGCTGGGCAGGGGAGATGAAGGGATACAATGAGCAGTTCTTC
NA	TRBV5-1	NA	TRBJ1-4	CASSAAGGATNEKLFF	TGCGCCAGCAGCGCGGCGGGGGGGGCAACTAATGAAAAACTGTTTTTT
TRBD2	TRBV28	NA	TRBJ2-3	CASPTGRSGKVDTQYF	TGTGCCAGCCCTACCGGGAGGTCGGGGAAAGTAGATACGCAGTATTTT
NA	TRBV27	once	TRBJ2-7	CASSPTKVQFSYYEQYF	TGTGCCAGCAGTCCGACGAAGGTACAGTTCTCGTACTACGAGCAGTACTTC
NA	TRBV6-4	NA	TRBJ2-5	CASSIREQETQYF	TGTGCCAGCAGTATCAGGGAACAAGAGACCCAGTACTTC
TRBD1	TRBV19	NA	TRBJ1-1	CASSGGQGARTEAFF	TGTGCCAGTAGTGGGGGACAGGGGGCGAGAACTGAAGCTTTCTTT
TRBD1	TRBV19	few	TRBJ1-1	CASSTRDRAAFF	TGTGCCAGTAGTACTAGGGACAGGGCAGCTTTCTTT
NA	TRBV4-3	NA	TRBJ2-7	CASSQERGTTYEQYF	TGCGCCAGCAGCCAAGAGAGGGGGACAACTTACGAGCAGTACTTC
NA	TRBV28	NA	TRBJ1-6	CASSLWQGNSPLHF	TGTGCCAGCAGTTTATGGCAGGGGAATTCACCCCTCCACTTT
NA	TRBV6-2/TRBV6-3	NA	TRBJ1-2	CASSYYSGQKIYGYTF	TGTGCCAGCAGTTATTATTCGGGTCAGAAGATCTATGGCTACACCTTC
NA	TRBV18	NA	TRBJ2-5	CASSPQALETQYF	TGTGCCAGCTCACCTCAGGCGCTAGAGACCCAGTACTTC
TRBD2	TRBV29-1	NA	TRBJ2-3	CSVVPLAGGDTQYF	TGCAGCGTTGTACCGCTAGCGGGAGGTGATACGCAGTATTTT
NA	TRBV13	NA	TRBJ2-3	CASSLGGRGTDTQYF	TGTGCCAGCAGCTTAGGAGGCAGGGGCACAGATACGCAGTATTTT
NA	TRBV19	NA	TRBJ1-2	CASRTSRGTYGYTF	TGTGCCAGTAGGACGTCCCGGGGGACCTATGGCTACACCTTC
NA	TRBV6-5	few	TRBJ1-5	CASSYSKQINQPQHF	TGTGCCAGCAGTTACTCGAAACAGATCAATCAGCCCCAGCATTTT
TRBD1	TRBV28	NA	TRBJ1-1	CAGGGQGAVNTEAFF	TGTGCCGGTGGGGGTCAGGGGGCGGTGAACACTGAAGCTTTCTTT